This T cell receptor beta chain emerged from a study of T-cell memory formation after mild COVID-19. Findings and caveats of the study: Certain responding clones were present in pre-infection memory, suggesting participation of cross-reactive memory.

V lost 2 bases, J lost 5 bases, and 9 bases stayed unmatched. The CDR3 covers 16 residues. Germline-derived CDR1 and CDR2 are LNHDA and SQIVND (reference sequence). A note on this clonotype: Its antigen remains unknown.

Constant-segment primers served in 5'RACE that generated TCR alpha and TCR beta cDNA libraries bearing sample barcodes and UMIs. One entry per CDR3 protein results from TCRdb running MiXCR on the 5' RACE reads. The sample shows 550,000 to 600,000 distinct CDR3 sequences, about a fifth of them seen only once. The J gene is TRBJ2-5, the V gene TRBV19; 9 nucleotides line up with TRBD2. The sequenced sample was PBMCs or a T cell subset sorted from them (not recorded which). This sequence was found in an adult woman who had mild COVID-19 (a few samples of this study predate the infection). Cell type and time point are not known. CDR3 in DNA: TGTGCCAGTAGTATAAGGCGGGAGGGCCGTCGGGAGACCCAGTACTTC. It is translated as CASSIRREGRRETQYF.